This T cell receptor beta chain was recorded in a study of beta chain features in type 1 diabetes. Study at large: What patients shared with healthy donors was a similar profile of age, gender and cell yields.

Study observations and caveats: Within each of all four CD4+ subsets, Type 1 diabetes patients had TCRB CDR3s that were moderately but significantly shorter. High TCR expression in some cells could lead to their over-representation in cDNA sequencing. Sampled from patients, naive, central memory and Treg TCRB repertoires appeared more similar than those sampled from healthy donors.

The CDR3 contains 14 residues. Germline V gene sequence: CDR1 KGHSH, CDR2 LQKENI. V gave up 4 bases and J gave up 3 bases, with 12 bases separating them. Of the isolated RNA, all was reverse transcribed, and so the sequenced material was expressed TCRB transcripts. Profiling relied on immunoSEQ multiplex PCR, and the TCRdb table lists in-frame clones only, not all of them. The data hold some 270,000 clones, with under 8.5% observed a single time. This clone came up a few times. Its antigen is unknown. This TCR derives from a woman younger than 30 in good health. This chain uses TRBV18 with TRBJ2-5; the D is unclear. Sample: central memory CD4+ T cells from blood. The DNA for the CDR3 is TGTGCCAGCTCACTGGGGTCAGACGAAGAGACCCAGTACTTC. Translated: CASSLGSDEETQYF.